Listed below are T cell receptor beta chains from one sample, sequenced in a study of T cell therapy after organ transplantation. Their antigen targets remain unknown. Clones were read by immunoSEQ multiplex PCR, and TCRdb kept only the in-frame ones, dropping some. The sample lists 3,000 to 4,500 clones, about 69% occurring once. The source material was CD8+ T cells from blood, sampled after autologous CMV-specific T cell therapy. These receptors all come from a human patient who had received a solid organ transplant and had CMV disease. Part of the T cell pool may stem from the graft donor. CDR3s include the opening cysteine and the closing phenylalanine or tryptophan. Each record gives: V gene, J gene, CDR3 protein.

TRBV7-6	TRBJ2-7	CASSQDQTSWGEQYF
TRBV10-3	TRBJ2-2	CAISASGTGGTGELFF
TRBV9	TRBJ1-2	CASSYATGTAYGYTF
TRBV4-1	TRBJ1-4	CASSQPGQGATNEKLFF
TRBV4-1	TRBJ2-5	CASSLRIGSGETQYF
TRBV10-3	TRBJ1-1	CAIRGTGAVNTEAFF
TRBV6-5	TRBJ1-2	CASSHQGGGDGYTF
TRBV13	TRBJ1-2	CASSQDRGPNYGYTF
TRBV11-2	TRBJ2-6	CASSPTVGSGANVLTF
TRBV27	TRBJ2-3	CASSSGSPDTQYF
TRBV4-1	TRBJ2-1	CASSKVAGFQFF
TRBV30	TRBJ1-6	CAWSHGSPLHF
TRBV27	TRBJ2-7	CASSHSLSTSYEQYF
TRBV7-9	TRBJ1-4	CASSLSGGFNEKLFF
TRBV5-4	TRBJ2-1	CASSTEGRYNEQFF
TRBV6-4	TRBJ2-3	CASSAGTSDTDTQYF
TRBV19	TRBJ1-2	CASTPDRGRFYGYTF
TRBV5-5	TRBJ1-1	CASSLGQVGNTEAFF
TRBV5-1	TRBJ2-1	CASSLTTGSNEQFF
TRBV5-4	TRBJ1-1	CASSLRQGVGEAFF
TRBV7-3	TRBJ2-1	CASSWGLAGGNNEQFF
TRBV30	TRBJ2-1	CAWSVPAGRGEQFF
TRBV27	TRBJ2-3	CASKDIGTQYF
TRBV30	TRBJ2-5	CAWSGDYSQETQYF
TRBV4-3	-	CASSQDMRTGYEQYF
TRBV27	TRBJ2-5	CASSFRRGLETQYF
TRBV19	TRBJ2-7	CASSMDRAEQYF
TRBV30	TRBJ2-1	CAWSDPLAGSYNEQFF
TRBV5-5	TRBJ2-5	CASSLEGTSPETQYF
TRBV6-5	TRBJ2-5	CASTRGEQETQYF
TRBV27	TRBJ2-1	CASSPRTSGGVYEQFF
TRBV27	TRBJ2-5	CASSSQRIQETQYF
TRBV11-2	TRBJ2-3	CASSLVLGPGAGDTQYF
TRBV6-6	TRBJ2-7	CASSPGGEQYF